In this sample, the clone carrying this T cell receptor (beta chain) turned up a few times. Its specificity is unknown. The sample originates from a study of T cells in localized non-small cell lung cancer. Some clones are missing from TCRdb's copy, which holds only in-frame ones; the method was immunoSEQ multiplex PCR. The sample shows about 3,000 clones, 25% to 30% of them seen only once. Study conclusions and caveats: Elevated circulating T cell density in blood was associated with longer overall survival. A median of 57 of the top 100 tumor clones appeared in adjacent lung, which was paired and uninvolved. Uninvolved adjacent lung, not tumor, had the highest T cell clonality. Analysis by sequencing included only one tumor region, so heterogeneity remains possible.

The CDR3 sequence is 14 residues long. Trimming removed 10 bases at V and 0 bases at J, with 13 bases between. Germline lookup yields CDR1 LNHDA and CDR2 SQIVND (reference sequence). The sequenced sample was lung tumor tissue, obtained before any cancer treatment. The TCR comes from a female donor of 60 years or more with stage I lung adenocarcinoma. The chain has TRBV19 and TRBJ2-1; the D gene is possibly TRBD2 (6 bases). The CDR3 here is CATLGRGSYNEQFF. The CDR3 DNA reads as TGTGCCACCCTGGGGCGGGGCTCCTACAATGAGCAGTTCTTC.